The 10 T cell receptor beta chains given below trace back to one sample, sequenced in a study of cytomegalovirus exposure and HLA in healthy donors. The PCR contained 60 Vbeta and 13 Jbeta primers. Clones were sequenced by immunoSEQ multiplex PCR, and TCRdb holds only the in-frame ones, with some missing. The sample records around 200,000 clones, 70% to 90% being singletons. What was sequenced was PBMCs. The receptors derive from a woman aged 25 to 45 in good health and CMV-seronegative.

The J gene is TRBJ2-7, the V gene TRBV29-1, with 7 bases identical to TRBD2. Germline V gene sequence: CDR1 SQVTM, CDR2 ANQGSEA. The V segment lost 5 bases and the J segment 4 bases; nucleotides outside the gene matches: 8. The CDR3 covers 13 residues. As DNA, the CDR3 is TGCAGCGTTCGGGGGGTGTTGCGGTACGAGCAGTACTTC. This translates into CSVRGVLRYEQYF.

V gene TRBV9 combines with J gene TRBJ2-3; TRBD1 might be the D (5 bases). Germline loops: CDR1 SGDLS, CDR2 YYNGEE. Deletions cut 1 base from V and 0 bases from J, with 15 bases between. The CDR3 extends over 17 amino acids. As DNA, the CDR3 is TGTGCCAGCAGCGTAACAGGTATCTCTTCTAGCACAGATACGCAGTATTTT. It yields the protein CASSVTGISSSTDTQYF.

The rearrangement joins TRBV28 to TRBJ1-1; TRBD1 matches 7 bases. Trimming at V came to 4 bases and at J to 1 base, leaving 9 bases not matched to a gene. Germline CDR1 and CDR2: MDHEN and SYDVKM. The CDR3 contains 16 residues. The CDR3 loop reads CASSWLTGSANTEAFF. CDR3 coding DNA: TGTGCCAGCAGTTGGTTGACAGGGTCGGCGAACACTGAAGCTTTCTTT.

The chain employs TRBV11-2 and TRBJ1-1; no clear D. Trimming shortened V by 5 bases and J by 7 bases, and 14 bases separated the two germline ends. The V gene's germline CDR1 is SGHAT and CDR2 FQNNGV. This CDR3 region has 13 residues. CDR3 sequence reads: CASSRNSKLEAFF. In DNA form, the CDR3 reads TGTGCCAGCAGCCGTAACAGCAAACTTGAAGCTTTCTTT.

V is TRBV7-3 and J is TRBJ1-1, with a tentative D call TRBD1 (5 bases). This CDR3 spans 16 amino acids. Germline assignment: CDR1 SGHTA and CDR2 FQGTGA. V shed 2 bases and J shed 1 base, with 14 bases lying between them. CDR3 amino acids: CASSLLRAGPNTEAFF. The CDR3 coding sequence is TGTGCCAGCAGCTTACTCAGGGCTGGGCCGAACACTGAAGCTTTCTTT.

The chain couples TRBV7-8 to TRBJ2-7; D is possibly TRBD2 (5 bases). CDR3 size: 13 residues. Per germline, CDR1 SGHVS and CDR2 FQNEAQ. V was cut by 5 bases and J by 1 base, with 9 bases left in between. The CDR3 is CASSNSVSYEQYF. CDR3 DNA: TGTGCCAGCAGCAATAGCGTTTCCTACGAGCAGTACTTC.

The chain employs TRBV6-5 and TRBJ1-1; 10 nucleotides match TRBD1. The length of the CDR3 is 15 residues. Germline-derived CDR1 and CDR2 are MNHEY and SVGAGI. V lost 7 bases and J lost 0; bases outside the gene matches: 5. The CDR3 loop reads CASTMTGGLNTEAFF. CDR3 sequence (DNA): TGTGCCAGCACTATGACAGGGGGCCTGAACACTGAAGCTTTCTTT.

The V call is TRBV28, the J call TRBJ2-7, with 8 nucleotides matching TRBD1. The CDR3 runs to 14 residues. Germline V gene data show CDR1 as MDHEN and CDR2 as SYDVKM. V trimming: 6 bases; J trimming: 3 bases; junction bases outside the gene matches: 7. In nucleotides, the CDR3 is TGTGCCAGCAGGGACCGGGACAGGCTCTACGAGCAGTACTTC. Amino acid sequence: CASRDRDRLYEQYF.

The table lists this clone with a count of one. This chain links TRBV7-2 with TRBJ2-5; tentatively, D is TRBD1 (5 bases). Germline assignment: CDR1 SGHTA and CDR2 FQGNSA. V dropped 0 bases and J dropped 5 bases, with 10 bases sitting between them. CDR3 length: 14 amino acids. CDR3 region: CASSLAGRVETQYF. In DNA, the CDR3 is TGTGCCAGCAGCTTAGCTGGCAGGGTGGAGACCCAGTACTTC.

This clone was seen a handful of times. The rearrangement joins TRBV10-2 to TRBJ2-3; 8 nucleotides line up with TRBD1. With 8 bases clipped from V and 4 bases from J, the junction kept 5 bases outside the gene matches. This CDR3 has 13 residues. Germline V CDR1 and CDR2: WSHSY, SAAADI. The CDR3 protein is CASQDRAPDTQYF. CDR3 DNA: TGCGCCAGCCAGGACAGGGCACCAGATACGCAGTATTTT.